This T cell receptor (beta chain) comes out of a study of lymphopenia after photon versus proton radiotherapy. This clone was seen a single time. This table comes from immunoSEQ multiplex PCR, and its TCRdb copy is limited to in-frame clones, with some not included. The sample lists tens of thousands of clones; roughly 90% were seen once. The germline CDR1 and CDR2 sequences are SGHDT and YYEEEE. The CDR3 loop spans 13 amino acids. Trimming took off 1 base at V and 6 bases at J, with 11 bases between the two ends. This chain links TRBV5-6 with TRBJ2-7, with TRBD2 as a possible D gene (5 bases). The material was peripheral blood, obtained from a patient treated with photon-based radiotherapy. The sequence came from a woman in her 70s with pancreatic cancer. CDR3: CASSLLREGEQYF. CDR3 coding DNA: TGTGCCAGCAGCTTGTTGAGGGAAGGCGAGCAGTACTTC.